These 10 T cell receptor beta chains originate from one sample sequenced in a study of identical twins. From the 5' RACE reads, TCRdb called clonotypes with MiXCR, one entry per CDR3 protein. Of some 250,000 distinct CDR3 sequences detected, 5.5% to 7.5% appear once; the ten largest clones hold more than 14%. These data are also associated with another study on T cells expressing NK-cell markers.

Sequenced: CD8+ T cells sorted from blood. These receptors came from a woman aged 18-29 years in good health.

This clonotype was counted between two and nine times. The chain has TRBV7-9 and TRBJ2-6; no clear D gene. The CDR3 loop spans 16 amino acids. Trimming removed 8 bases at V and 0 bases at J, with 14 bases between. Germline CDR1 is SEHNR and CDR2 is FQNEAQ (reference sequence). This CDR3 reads CASPLWGYSGANVLTF. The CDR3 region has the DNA TGTGCCAGCCCCCTCTGGGGATACTCTGGGGCCAACGTCCTGACTTTC.

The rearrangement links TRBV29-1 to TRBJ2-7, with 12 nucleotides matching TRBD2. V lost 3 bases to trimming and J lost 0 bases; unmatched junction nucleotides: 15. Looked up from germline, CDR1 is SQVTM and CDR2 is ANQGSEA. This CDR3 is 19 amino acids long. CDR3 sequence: CSVEGAEGLAGPSSYEQYF. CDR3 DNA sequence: TGCAGCGTTGAGGGGGCAGAGGGACTAGCGGGTCCAAGCTCCTACGAGCAGTACTTC.

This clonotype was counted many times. The CDR3 protein is CASSLYREAGELFF. The CDR3 DNA is TGTGCCAGCAGTTTATACAGGGAGGCCGGGGAGCTGTTTTTT. The rearrangement uses TRBV27 and TRBJ2-2; D possibly matches TRBD1 or TRBD2 (6 bases each). Trimming stripped 1 base from V and 6 bases from J, with 9 bases between. This CDR3 spans 14 amino acids. CDR1 MNHEY and CDR2 SMNVEV come from the germline V gene (reference sequence).

In nucleotides, the CDR3 is TGCGCCAGCAGTGAGACGAACGACGGGGAGCCCTACGAGCAGTACTTC. This codes for CASSETNDGEPYEQYF. The chain joins TRBV10-1 to TRBJ2-7; D possibly corresponds to TRBD2 (5 bases). Germline assignment: CDR1 WNHNN and CDR2 SYGVQD (reference sequence). The CDR3 has 16 residues. V was trimmed by 2 bases and J by 2 bases, leaving 16 bases between them.

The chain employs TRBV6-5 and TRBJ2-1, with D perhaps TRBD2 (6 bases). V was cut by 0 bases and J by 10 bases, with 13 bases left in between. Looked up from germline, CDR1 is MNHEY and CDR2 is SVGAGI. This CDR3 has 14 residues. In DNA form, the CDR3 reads TGTGCCAGCAGTTACTCGACCGGGGGACTCGAGCAGTTCTTC. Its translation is CASSYSTGGLEQFF.

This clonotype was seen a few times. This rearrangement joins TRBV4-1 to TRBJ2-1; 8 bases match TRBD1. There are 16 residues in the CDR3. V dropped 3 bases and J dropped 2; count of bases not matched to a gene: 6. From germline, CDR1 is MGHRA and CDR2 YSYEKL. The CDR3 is CASSHRQGRAYNEQFF. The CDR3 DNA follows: TGCGCCAGCAGCCACCGACAGGGGCGCGCCTACAATGAGCAGTTCTTC.

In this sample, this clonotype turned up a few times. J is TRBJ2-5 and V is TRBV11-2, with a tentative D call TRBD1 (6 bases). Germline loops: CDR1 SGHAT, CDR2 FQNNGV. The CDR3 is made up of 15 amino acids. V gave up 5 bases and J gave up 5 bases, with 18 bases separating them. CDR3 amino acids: CASSLLWGHMETQYF. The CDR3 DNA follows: TGTGCCAGCAGCCTGCTTTGGGGACATATGGAGACCCAGTACTTC.

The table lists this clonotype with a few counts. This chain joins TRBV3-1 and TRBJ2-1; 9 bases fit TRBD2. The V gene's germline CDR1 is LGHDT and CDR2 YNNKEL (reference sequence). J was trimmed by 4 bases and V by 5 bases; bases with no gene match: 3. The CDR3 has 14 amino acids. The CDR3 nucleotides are TGTGCCAGCAGCGCGAGCGGGGGGTACAATGAGCAGTTCTTC. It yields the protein CASSASGGYNEQFF.

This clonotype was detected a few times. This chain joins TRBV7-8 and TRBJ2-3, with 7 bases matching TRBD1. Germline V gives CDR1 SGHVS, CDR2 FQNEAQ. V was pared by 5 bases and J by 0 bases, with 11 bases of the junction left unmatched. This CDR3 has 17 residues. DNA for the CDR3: TGTGCCAGCAGCCCGACAACGCAGGGACAGAGCACAGATACGCAGTATTTT. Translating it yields CASSPTTQGQSTDTQYF.

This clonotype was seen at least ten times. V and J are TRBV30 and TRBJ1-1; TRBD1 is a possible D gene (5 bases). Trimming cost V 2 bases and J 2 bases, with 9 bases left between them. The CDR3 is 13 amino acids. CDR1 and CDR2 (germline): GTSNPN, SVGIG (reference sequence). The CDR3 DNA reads TGTGCCTGGAGTTTCGGGGGAAACACTGAAGCTTTCTTT. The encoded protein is CAWSFGGNTEAFF.